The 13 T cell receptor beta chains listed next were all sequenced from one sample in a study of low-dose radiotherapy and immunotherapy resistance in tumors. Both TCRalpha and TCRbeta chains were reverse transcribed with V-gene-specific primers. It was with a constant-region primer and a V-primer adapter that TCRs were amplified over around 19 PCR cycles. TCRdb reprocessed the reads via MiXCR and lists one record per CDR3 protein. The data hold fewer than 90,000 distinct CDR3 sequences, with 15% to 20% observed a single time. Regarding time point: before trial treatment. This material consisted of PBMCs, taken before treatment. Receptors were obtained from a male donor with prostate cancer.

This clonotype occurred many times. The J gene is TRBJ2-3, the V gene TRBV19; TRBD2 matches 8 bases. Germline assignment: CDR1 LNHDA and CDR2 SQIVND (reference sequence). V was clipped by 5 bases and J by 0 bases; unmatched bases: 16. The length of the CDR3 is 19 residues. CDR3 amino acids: CASSGGTSGGHPSTDTQYF. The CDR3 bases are TGTGCCAGTAGTGGGGGTACAAGCGGGGGACACCCTAGCACAGATACGCAGTATTTT.

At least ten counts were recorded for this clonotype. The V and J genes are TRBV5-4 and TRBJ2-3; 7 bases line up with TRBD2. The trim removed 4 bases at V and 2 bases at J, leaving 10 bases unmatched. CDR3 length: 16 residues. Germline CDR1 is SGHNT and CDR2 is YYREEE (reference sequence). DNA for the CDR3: TGTGCCAGCAGCCGAGGGGCGGGGGACCTCACAGATACGCAGTATTTT. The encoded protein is CASSRGAGDLTDTQYF. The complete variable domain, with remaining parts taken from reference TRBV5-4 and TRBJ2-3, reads ETGVTQSPTHLIKTRGQQVTLRCSSQSGHNTVSWYQQALGQGPQFIFQYYREEENGRGNFPPRFSGLQFPNYSSELNVNALELDDSALYLCASSRGAGDLTDTQYFGPGTRLTVL.

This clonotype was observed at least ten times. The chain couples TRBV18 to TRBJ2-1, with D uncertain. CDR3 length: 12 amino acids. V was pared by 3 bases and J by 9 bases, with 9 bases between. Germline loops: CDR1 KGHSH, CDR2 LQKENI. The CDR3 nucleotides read TGTGCCAGCTCACCTTCGGTACTTGAGCAGTTCTTC. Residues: CASSPSVLEQFF.

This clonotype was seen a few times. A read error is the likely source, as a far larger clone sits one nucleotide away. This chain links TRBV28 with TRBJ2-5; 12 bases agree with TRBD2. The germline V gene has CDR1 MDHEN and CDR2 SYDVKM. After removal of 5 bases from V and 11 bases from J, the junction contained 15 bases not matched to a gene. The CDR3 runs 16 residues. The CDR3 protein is CASSIGTSGSYNEQYF. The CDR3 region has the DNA TGTGCCAGCAGTATCGGGACTAGCGGGTCCTACAATGAGCAGTACTTC.

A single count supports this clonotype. The CDR3 DNA reads as TGCAGCCTAGCGGAGACCTACAATGAGCAGTTCTTC. Protein product: CSLAETYNEQFF. The rearrangement links TRBV29-1 to TRBJ2-1, with 7 bases aligning to TRBD2. The CDR3 length is 12 residues. With 8 bases clipped from V and 2 bases from J, the junction kept 3 bases outside the gene matches. Germline V gene lookup returns CDR1 SQVTM and CDR2 ANQGSEA.

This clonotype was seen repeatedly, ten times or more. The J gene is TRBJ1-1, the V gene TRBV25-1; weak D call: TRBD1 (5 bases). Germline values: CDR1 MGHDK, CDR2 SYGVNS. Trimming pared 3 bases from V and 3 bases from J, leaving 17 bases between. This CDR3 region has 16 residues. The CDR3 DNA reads TGTGCCAGCAGTGATGAGGGTGTGAGAGGGGACACTGAAGCTTTCTTT. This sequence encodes CASSDEGVRGDTEAFF.

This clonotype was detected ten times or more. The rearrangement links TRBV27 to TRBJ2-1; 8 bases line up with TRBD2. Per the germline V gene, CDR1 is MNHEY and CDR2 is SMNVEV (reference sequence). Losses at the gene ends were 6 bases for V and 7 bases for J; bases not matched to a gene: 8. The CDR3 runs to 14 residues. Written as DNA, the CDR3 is TGTGCCAGCAGCCGGGGGGGGGCTCAGAATGAGCAGTTCTTC. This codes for CASSRGGAQNEQFF.

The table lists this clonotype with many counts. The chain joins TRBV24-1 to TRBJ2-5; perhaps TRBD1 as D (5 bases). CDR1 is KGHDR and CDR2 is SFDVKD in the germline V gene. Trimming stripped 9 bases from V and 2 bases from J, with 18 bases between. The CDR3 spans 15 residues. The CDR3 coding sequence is TGTGCCACCCGGAAAAACGGACAATTACAAGAGACCCAGTACTTC. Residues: CATRKNGQLQETQYF.

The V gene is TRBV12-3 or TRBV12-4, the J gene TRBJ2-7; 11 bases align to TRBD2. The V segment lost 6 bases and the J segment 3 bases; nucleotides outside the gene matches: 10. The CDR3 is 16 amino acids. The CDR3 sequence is CASSRAPSGGRYEQYF. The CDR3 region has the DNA TGTGCCAGCAGCCGGGCCCCTAGCGGGGGGCGCTACGAGCAGTACTTC.

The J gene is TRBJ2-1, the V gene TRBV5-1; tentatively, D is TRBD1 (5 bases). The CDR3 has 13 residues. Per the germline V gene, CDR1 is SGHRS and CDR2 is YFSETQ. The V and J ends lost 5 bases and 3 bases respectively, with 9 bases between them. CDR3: CASRRGGYNEQFF. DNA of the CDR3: TGCGCCAGCAGAAGGGGCGGCTACAATGAGCAGTTCTTC.

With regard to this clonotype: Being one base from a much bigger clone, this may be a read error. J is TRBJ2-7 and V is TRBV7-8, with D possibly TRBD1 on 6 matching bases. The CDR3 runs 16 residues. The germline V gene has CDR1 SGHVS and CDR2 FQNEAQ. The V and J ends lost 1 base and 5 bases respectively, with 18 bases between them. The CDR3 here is CASSLGVGAGRHEQYF. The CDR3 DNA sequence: TGTGCCAGCAGCTTAGGGGTGGGGGCAGGGCGCCACGAGCAGTACTTC.

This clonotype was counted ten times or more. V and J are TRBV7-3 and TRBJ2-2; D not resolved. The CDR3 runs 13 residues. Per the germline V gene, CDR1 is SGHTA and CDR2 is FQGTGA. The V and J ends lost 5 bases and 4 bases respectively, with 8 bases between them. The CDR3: CASSLTTTGELFF. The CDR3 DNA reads TGTGCCAGCAGCCTCACTACCACCGGGGAGCTGTTTTTT. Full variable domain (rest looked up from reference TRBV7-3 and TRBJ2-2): GAGVSQTPSNKVTEKGKYVELRCDPISGHTALYWYRQSLGQGPEFLIYFQGTGAADDSGLPNDRFFAVRPEGSVSTLKIQRTERGDSAVYLCASSLTTTGELFFGEGSRLTVL.

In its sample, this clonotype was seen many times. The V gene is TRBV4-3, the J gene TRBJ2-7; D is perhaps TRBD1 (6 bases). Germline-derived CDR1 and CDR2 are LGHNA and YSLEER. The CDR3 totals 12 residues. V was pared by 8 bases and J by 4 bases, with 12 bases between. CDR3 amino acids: CASGMRGYEQYF. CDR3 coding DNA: TGCGCCAGCGGAATGAGGGGGTACGAGCAGTACTTC.